This T cell receptor (beta chain) was captured by sequencing in a study of control samples from healthy donors and cancer patients. This clone was seen only once. The repertoire was sequenced with immunoSEQ multiplex PCR; TCRdb's copy has only in-frame clones and lacks some. Of 98,000 or so clones listed, approximately 78% are singletons. Trimming removed 6 bases from V and 7 bases from J, with 27 bases in between. The CDR3 has 17 residues. Germline V gives CDR1 SNHLY, CDR2 FYNNEI. The sample taken for sequencing was blood. The TCR was taken from a man aged 55 to 70 in good health. The rearrangement links TRBV2 to TRBJ2-5, with D possibly TRBD2 on 5 matching bases. The CDR3 DNA sequence: TGTGCCAGCAGGGGCCCTACCACCCTGGACTCCGAATTGACCCAGTACTTC. Its protein is CASRGPTTLDSELTQYF. Filled out from reference TRBV2 and TRBJ2-5, the complete variable domain reads EPEVTQTPSHQVTQMGQEVILRCVPISNHLYFYWYRQILGQKVEFLVSFYNNEISEKSEIFDDQFSVERPDGSNFTLKIRSTKLEDSAMYFCASRGPTTLDSELTQYFGPGTRLLVL.